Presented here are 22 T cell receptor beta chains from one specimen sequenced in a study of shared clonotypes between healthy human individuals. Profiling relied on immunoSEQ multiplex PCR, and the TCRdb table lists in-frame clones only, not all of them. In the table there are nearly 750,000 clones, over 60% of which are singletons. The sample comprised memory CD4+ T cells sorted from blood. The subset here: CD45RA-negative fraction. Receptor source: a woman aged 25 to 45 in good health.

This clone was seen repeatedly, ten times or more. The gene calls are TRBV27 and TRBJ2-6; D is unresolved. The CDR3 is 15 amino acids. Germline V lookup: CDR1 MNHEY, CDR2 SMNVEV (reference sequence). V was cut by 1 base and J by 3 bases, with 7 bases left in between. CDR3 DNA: TGTGCCAGCAGTTTATGGGGAAATGGGGCCAACGTCCTGACTTTC. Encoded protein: CASSLWGNGANVLTF. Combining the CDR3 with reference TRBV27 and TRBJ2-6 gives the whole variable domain EAQVTQNPRYLITVTGKKLTVTCSQNMNHEYMSWYRQDPGLGLRQIYYSMNVEVTDKGDVPEGYKVSRKEKRNFPLILESPSPNQTSLYFCASSLWGNGANVLTFGAGSRLTVL.

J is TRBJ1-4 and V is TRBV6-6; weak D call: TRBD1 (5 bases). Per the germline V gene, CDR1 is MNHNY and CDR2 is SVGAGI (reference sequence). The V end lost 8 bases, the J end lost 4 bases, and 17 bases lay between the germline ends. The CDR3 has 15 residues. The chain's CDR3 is CASRLGTAFNEKLFF. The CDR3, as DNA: TGTGCCAGCCGACTCGGGACGGCGTTTAATGAAAAACTGTTTTTT.

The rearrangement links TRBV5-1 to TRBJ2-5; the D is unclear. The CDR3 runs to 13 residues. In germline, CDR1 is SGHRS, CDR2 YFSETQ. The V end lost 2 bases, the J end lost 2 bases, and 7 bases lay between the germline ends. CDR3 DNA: TGCGCCAGCAGCTTTACTCAACAAGAGACCCAGTACTTC. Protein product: CASSFTQQETQYF. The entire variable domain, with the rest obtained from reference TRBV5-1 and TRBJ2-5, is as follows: KAGVTQTPRYLIKTRGQQVTLSCSPISGHRSVSWYQQTPGQGLQFLFEYFSETQRNKGNFPGRFSGRQFSNSRSEMNVSTLELGDSALYLCASSFTQQETQYFGPGTRLLVL.

CDR3: CASSSGQDQPQHF. CDR3 in DNA: TGTGCCAGCAGCAGCGGCCAGGATCAGCCCCAGCATTTT. J is TRBJ1-5 and V is TRBV21-1. TRBV21-1 is a documented pseudogene. This CDR3 is built from 13 residues.

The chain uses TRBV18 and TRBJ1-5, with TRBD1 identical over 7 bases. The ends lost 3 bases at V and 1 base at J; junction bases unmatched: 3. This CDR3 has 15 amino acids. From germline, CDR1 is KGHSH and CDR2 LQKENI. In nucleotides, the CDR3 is TGTGCCAGCTCACCTACAGGGGCCAGCAATCAGCCCCAGCATTTT. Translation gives CASSPTGASNQPQHF.

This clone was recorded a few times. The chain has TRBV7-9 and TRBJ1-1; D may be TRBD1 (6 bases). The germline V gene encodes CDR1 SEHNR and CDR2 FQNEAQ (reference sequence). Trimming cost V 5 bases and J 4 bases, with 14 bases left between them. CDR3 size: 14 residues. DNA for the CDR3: TGTGCCAGCAGCCCGGGGACAAGAGGCACTGAAGCTTTCTTT. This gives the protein CASSPGTRGTEAFF. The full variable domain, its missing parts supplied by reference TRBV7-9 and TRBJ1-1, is DTGVSQNPRHKITKRGQNVTFRCDPISEHNRLYWYRQTLGQGPEFLTYFQNEAQLEKSRLLSDRFSAERPKGSFSTLEIQRTEQGDSAMYLCASSPGTRGTEAFFGQGTRLTVV.

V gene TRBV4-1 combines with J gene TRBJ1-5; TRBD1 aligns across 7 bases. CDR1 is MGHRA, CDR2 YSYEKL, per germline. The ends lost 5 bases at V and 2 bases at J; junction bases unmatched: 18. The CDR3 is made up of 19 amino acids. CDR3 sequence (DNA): TGCGCCAGCAGCGCCTATACCGGGACAGCCCTCCCGGGCAATCAGCCCCAGCATTTT. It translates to CASSAYTGTALPGNQPQHF.

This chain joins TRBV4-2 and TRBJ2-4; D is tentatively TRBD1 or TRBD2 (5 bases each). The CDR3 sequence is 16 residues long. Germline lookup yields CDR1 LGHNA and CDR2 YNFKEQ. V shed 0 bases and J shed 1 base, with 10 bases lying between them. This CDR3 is CASSQDPGAAKNIQYF. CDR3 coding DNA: TGTGCCAGCAGCCAAGATCCCGGGGCCGCCAAAAACATTCAGTACTTC.

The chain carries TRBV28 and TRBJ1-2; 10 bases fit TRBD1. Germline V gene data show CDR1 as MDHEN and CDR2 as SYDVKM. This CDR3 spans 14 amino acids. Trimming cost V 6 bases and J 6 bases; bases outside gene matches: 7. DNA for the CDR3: TGTGCCAGCAGACTGGGACAGGGGTCCCATGGCTACACCTTC. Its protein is CASRLGQGSHGYTF.

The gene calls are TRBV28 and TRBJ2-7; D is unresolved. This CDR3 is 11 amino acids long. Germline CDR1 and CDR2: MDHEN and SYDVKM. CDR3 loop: CVAAGSYEQYF. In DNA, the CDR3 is TGTGTTGCGGCAGGCTCCTACGAGCAGTACTTC. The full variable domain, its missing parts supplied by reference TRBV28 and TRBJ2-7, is DVKVTQSSRYLVKRTGEKVFLECVQDMDHENMFWYRQDPGLGLRLIYFSYDVKMKEKGDIPEGYSVSREKKERFSLILESASTNQTSMYLCVAAGSYEQYFGPGTRLTVT.

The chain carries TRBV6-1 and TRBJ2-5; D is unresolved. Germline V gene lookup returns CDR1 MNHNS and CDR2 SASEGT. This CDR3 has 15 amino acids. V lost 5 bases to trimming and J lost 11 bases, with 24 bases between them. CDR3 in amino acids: CASSFDIPWDNKQYF. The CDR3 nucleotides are TGTGCCAGCAGTTTTGACATCCCTTGGGATAACAAGCAGTACTTC.

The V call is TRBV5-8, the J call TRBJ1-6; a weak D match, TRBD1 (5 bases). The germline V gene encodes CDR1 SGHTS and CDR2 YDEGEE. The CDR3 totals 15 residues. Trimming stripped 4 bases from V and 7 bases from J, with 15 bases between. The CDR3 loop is CASSRDPRRNSPLHF. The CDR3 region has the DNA TGTGCCAGCAGCAGGGACCCGCGGAGGAATTCACCCCTCCACTTT.

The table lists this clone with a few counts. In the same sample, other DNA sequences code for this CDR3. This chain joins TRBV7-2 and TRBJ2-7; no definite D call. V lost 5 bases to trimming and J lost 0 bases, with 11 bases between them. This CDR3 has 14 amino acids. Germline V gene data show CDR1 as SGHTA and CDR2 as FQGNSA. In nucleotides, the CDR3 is TGTGCCAGCAGCCTGGATCACTCCTCCTACGAGCAGTACTTC. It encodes CASSLDHSSYEQYF.

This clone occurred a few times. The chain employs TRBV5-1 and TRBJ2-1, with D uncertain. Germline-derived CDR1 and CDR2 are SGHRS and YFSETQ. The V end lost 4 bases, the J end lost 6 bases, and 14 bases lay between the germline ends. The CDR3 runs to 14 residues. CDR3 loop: CASSVLDDRNEQFF. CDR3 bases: TGCGCCAGCAGCGTCCTAGACGACCGCAATGAGCAGTTCTTC. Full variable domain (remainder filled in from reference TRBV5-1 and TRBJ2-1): KAGVTQTPRYLIKTRGQQVTLSCSPISGHRSVSWYQQTPGQGLQFLFEYFSETQRNKGNFPGRFSGRQFSNSRSEMNVSTLELGDSALYLCASSVLDDRNEQFFGPGTRLTVL.

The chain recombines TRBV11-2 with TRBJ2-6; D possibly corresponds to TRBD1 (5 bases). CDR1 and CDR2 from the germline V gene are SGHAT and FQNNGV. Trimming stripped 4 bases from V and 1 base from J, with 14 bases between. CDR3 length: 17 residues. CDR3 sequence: CASSSAGLQSGANVLTF. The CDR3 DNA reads TGTGCCAGCAGCTCCGCAGGGCTTCAATCTGGGGCCAACGTCCTGACTTTC.

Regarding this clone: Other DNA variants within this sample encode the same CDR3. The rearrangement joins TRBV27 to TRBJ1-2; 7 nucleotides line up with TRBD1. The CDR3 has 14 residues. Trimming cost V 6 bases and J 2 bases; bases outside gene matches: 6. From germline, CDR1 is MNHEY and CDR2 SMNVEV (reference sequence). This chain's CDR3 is CASSPLTGNYGYTF. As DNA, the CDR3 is TGTGCCAGCAGCCCCCTGACAGGGAACTATGGCTACACCTTC.

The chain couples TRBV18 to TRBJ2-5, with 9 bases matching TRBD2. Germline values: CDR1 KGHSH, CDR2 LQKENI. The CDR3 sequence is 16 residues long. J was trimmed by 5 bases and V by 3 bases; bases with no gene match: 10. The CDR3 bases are TGTGCCAGCTCACCTCAATTGACTAGCGGAGGGGAGACCCAGTACTTC. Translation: CASSPQLTSGGETQYF.

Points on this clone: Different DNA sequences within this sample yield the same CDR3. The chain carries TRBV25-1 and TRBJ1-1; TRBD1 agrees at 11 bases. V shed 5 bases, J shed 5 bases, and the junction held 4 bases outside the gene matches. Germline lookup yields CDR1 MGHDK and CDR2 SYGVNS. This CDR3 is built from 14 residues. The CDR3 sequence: CASSRDRGVTEAFF. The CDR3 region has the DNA TGTGCCAGCAGTAGGGACAGGGGGGTAACTGAAGCTTTCTTT.

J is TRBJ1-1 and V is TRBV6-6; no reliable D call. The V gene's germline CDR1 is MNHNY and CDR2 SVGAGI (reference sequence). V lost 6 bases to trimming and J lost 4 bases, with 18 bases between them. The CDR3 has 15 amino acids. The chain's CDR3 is CASSFPSEAGTEAFF. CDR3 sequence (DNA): TGTGCCAGCAGCTTCCCATCGGAAGCGGGCACTGAAGCTTTCTTT.

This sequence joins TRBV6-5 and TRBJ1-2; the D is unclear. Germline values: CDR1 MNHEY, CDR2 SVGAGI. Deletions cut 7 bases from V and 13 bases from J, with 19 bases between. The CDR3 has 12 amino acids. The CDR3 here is CASIGTELTPTF. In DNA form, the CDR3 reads TGTGCCAGCATTGGAACGGAACTGACCCCCACCTTC.

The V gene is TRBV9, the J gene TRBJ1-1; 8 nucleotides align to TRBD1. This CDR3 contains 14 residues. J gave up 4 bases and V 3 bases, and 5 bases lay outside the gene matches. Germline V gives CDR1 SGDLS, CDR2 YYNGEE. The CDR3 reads CASSAPTGGTEAFF. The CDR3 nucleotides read TGTGCCAGCAGCGCACCAACAGGGGGCACTGAAGCTTTCTTT. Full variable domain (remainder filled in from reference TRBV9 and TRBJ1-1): DSGVTQTPKHLITATGQRVTLRCSPRSGDLSVYWYQQSLDQGLQFLIQYYNGEERAKGNILERFSAQQFPDLHSELNLSSLELGDSALYFCASSAPTGGTEAFFGQGTRLTVV.

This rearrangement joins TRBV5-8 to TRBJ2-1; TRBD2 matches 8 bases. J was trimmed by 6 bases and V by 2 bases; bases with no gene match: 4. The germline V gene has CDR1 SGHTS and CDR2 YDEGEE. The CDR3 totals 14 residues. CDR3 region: CASSFREGLNEQFF. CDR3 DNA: TGTGCCAGCAGCTTCCGGGAGGGCCTCAATGAGCAGTTCTTC.